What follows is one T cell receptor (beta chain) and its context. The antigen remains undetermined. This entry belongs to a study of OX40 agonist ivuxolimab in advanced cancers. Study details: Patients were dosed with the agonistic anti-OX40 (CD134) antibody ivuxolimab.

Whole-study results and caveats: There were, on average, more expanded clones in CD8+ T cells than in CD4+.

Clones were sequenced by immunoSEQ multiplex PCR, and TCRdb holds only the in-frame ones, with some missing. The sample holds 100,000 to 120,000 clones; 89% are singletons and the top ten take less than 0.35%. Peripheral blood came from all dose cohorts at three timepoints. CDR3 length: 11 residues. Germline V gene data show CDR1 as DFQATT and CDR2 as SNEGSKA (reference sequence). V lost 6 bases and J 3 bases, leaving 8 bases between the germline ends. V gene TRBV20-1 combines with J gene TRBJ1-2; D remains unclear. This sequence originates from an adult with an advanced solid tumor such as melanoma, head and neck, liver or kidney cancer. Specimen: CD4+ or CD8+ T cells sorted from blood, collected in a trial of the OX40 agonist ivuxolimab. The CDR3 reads CSAQRDYGYTF. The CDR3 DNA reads TGCAGTGCGCAGAGGGACTATGGCTACACCTTC.